Presented here are 13 T cell receptor beta chains from one specimen sequenced in a study of graft-versus-host responses after intestinal transplantation. Here immunoSEQ multiplex PCR was the method, and the copy in TCRdb shows in-frame clones only, minus some. The table has some 86,000 clones, about nine tenths seen once. The antigens for these receptors are not known. The source was unstimulated CD8+ T cells sorted from spleen or lymph node cells, collected before intestinal transplant. These receptors all come from a human donor who received an intestinal transplant.

This clone occurred a few times. The genes are TRBV28 and TRBJ2-2; D gene uncertain. This CDR3 comprises 13 residues. V lost 6 bases, J lost 7 bases, and 12 bases lay in between. Germline V gene data show CDR1 as MDHEN and CDR2 as SYDVKM. In DNA form, the CDR3 reads TGTGCCAGCAGCCTTAGGGTTAACGGGGAGCTGTTTTTT. It encodes CASSLRVNGELFF.

J is TRBJ2-5 and V is TRBV5-5; D is ambiguous. V lost 0 bases and J 3 bases, leaving 9 bases between the germline ends. The CDR3 consists of 14 residues. Germline values: CDR1 SGHKS, CDR2 YYEKEE (reference sequence). The CDR3 DNA sequence: TGTGCCAGCAGCTTGGGGCAGGACGAAGAGACCCAGTACTTC. It yields the protein CASSLGQDEETQYF.

The chain uses TRBV7-3 and TRBJ2-1; TRBD2 is a possible D gene (5 bases). V shed 2 bases and J shed 5 bases, with 10 bases lying between them. CDR1 SGHTA and CDR2 FQGTGA come from the germline V gene. The CDR3 extends over 14 amino acids. CDR3 DNA: TGTGCCAGCAGCTTATCTGAGGGCCACAATGAGCAGTTCTTC. Its protein product is CASSLSEGHNEQFF.

This clone was picked up a small number of times. The CDR3 is CASSTRLAGLSYEQYF. The CDR3 DNA sequence: TGTGCCAGCAGCACCCGACTAGCGGGATTGTCCTACGAGCAGTACTTC. The chain carries TRBV9 and TRBJ2-7, with 11 bases aligning to TRBD2. With 4 bases clipped from V and 1 base from J, the junction kept 7 bases outside the gene matches. The CDR3 has 16 amino acids. The germline V gene has CDR1 SGDLS and CDR2 YYNGEE.

The chain employs TRBV11-2 and TRBJ1-5; unclear D gene. Trimming left V 7 bases short and J 0 bases short, with 16 bases between. The CDR3 totals 16 residues. The V gene's germline CDR1 is SGHAT and CDR2 FQNNGV. The CDR3 protein is CASTPGRNYSNQPQHF. The CDR3 nucleotides are TGTGCCAGCACCCCCGGAAGGAATTATAGCAATCAGCCCCAGCATTTT.

The rearrangement joins TRBV7-6 to TRBJ2-1, with 7 bases matching TRBD1. The CDR3 sequence is 12 residues long. CDR1 is SGHVS and CDR2 is FNYEAQ in the germline V gene. Germline trimming cut 5 bases from V and 11 bases from J; bases unmatched to any gene: 6. CDR3 amino acids: CASSEGQPKQFF. The CDR3 coding sequence is TGTGCCAGCAGCGAGGGACAGCCGAAGCAGTTCTTC.

The chain is built from TRBV9 and TRBJ2-5; 7 nucleotides agree with TRBD2. The CDR3 consists of 15 residues. Germline loops: CDR1 SGDLS, CDR2 YYNGEE. V lost 0 bases and J lost 2; bases outside the gene matches: 4. This CDR3 reads CASSVEAGVQETQYF. CDR3 bases: TGTGCCAGCAGCGTAGAGGCGGGAGTACAAGAGACCCAGTACTTC.

The chain combines TRBV10-3 with TRBJ2-7, with D possibly being TRBD2 (5 bases). Trimming stripped 2 bases from V and 3 bases from J, with 5 bases between. Germline CDR1 and CDR2: ENHRY and SYGVKD. The CDR3 is made up of 12 amino acids. The CDR3 region is CAISEGSYEQYF. Here the CDR3 DNA reads TGTGCCATCAGTGAGGGGAGCTACGAGCAGTACTTC.

The V call is TRBV9, the J call TRBJ2-3; D is tentatively TRBD1 or TRBD2 (5 bases each). V was pared by 4 bases and J by 1 base, with 10 bases between. The CDR3 is 14 amino acids. The V gene's germline CDR1 is SGDLS and CDR2 YYNGEE. The CDR3 DNA reads TGTGCCAGCAGCATTCGGGGCCGCACAGATACGCAGTATTTT. Its translation: CASSIRGRTDTQYF.

The genes are TRBV4-1 and TRBJ1-5, with TRBD1 as a possible D gene (5 bases). V was clipped by 3 bases and J by 9 bases, with 15 bases between them. The germline V gene has CDR1 MGHRA and CDR2 YSYEKL. The CDR3 consists of 14 residues. CDR3 bases: TGCGCCAGCAGCCAGGACGGTGGGGGGGGGCCCCAGCATTTT. Translated: CASSQDGGGGPQHF.

This chain links TRBV4-2 with TRBJ2-7, with 14 bases matching TRBD2. The CDR3 sequence is 19 residues long. Germline assignment: CDR1 LGHNA and CDR2 YNFKEQ. V dropped 2 bases and J dropped 0; count of bases not matched to a gene: 9. The CDR3 DNA is TGTGCCAGCAGCCAACCGGGACTAGCGGGAGAATTTGACTCCTACGAGCAGTACTTC. Its protein is CASSQPGLAGEFDSYEQYF.

This chain connects TRBV27 to TRBJ2-7; 7 nucleotides line up with TRBD2. The V gene's germline CDR1 is MNHEY and CDR2 SMNVEV (reference sequence). The junction had 6 bases not matched to a gene; V was cut back by 3 bases and J by 4 bases. The length of the CDR3 is 14 residues. This CDR3 is CASSLGGSVYEQYF. DNA of the CDR3: TGTGCCAGCAGTTTGGGCGGGAGTGTTTACGAGCAGTACTTC.

CDR3 sequence: CASSLWADQETQYF. CDR3 nucleotides: TGTGCCAGCAGCTTATGGGCGGATCAAGAGACCCAGTACTTC. This chain joins TRBV11-1 and TRBJ2-5; no firm D call. Germline V CDR1 and CDR2: SGHAT, FQDESV (reference sequence). This CDR3 contains 14 residues. Trimming took 2 bases from V and 2 from J, leaving 9 bases between them. Variable domain in full (rest from reference TRBV11-1 and TRBJ2-5): EAEVAQSPRYKITEKSQAVAFWCDPISGHATLYWYRQILGQGPELLVQFQDESVVDDSQLPKDRFSAERLKGVDSTLKIQPAELGDSAMYLCASSLWADQETQYFGPGTRLLVL.